What follows describes a single TCR delta chain. At one end the junction does not follow the germline gene, possibly because of a read error. Other DNA sequences in this sample translate to the same CDR3. This record belongs to a study of gamma-delta chains in newborns, infants, children. Looking at the study overall: Microbial exposure reportedly drives polyclonal innate γδ T cell expansion after birth.

TCRdb re-called the reads with CATT. The table lists more than 14,000 delta-chain clones, 7.3% of them singletons. Germline CDR1 is GEAIGNYY and CDR2 is EKD. The CDR3 extends over 20 amino acids. The rearrangement joins TRDV2 to TRDJ3; 9 positions match TRDD3. The sample consisted of blood. The clonotype was recovered from a child who was a newborn, infant or young child, either healthy, febrile or measles-vaccinated (not recorded which). The CDR3 nucleotides read TGTGCCTGTGACTACATGCGGGGGGATACAGGCTCCTGGGACACCCGCCAGATGTTTTTC. This gives the protein CACDYMRGDTGSWDTRQMFF.